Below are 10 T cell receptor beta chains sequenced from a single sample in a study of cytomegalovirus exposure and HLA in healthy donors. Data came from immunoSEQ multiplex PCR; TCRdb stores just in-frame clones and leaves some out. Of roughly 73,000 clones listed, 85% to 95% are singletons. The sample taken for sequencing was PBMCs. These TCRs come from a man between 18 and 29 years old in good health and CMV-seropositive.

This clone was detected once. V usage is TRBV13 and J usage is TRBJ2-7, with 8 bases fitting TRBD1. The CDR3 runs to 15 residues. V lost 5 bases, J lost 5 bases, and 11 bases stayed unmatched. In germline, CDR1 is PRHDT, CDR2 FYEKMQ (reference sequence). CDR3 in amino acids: CASSTSGTGANEQYF. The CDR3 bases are TGTGCCAGCAGCACCTCCGGGACAGGAGCCAACGAGCAGTACTTC.

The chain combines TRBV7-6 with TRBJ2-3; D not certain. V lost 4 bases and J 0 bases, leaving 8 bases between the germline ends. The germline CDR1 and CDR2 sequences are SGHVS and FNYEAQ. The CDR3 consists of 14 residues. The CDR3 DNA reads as TGTGCCAGCAGCTCCTCAACTAGCACAGATACGCAGTATTTT. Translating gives CASSSSTSTDTQYF.

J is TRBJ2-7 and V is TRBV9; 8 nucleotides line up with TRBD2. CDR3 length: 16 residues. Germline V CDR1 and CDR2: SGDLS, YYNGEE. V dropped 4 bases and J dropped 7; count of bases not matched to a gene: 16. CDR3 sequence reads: CASSPLGRGASDEQYF. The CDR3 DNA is TGTGCCAGCAGCCCCCTAGGGCGGGGGGCCTCTGATGAGCAGTACTTC. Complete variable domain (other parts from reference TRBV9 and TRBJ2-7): DSGVTQTPKHLITATGQRVTLRCSPRSGDLSVYWYQQSLDQGLQFLIQYYNGEERAKGNILERFSAQQFPDLHSELNLSSLELGDSALYFCASSPLGRGASDEQYFGPGTRLTVT.

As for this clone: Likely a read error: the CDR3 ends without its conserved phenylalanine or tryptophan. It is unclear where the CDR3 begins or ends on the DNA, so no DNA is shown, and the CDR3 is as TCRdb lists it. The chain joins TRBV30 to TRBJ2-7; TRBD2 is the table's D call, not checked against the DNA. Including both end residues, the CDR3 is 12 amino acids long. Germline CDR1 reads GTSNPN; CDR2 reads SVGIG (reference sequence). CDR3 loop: CAWSPTSGNARI.

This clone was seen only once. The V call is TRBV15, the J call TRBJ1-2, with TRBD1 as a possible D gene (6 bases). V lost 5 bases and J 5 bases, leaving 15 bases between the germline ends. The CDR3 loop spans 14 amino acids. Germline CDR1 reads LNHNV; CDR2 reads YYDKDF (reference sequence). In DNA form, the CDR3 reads TGTGCCACCAGCTCCACAAGGGGGGGGTATGGCTACACCTTC. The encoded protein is CATSSTRGGYGYTF.

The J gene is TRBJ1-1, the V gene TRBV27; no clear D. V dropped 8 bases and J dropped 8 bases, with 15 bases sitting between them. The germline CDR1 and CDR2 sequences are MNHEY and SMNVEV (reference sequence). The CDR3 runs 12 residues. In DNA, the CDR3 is TGTGCCAGCGGACGAGGGCGAGACGAAGCTTTCTTT. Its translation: CASGRGRDEAFF.

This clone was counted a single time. The CDR3 sequence: CAFLVRNSGANVLTF. Here the CDR3 DNA reads TGTGCCTTCCTGGTCAGGAACTCTGGGGCCAACGTCCTGACTTTC. J is TRBJ2-6 and V is TRBV2; no firm D call. V was pared by 11 bases and J by 0 bases, with 14 bases between. The CDR3 is 15 residues long. Germline lookup yields CDR1 SNHLY and CDR2 FYNNEI.

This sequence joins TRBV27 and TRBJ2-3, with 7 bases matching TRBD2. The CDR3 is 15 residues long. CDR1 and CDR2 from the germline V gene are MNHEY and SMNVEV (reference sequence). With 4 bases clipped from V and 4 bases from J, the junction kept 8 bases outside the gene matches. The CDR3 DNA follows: TGTGCCAGCAGTTCCCTAGCGGCCAAGCCAGATACGCAGTATTTT. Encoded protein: CASSSLAAKPDTQYF.

CDR3 loop: CASSQAGHANTEAFF. The CDR3 DNA is TGCGCCAGCAGCCAAGCTGGACACGCGAACACTGAAGCTTTCTTT. The chain joins TRBV4-1 to TRBJ1-1, with D tentatively TRBD1 (5 bases). The CDR3 runs to 15 residues. From germline, CDR1 is MGHRA and CDR2 YSYEKL. Between the trimmed V and J ends, which lost 1 base and 1 base, there was a span of 10 bases.

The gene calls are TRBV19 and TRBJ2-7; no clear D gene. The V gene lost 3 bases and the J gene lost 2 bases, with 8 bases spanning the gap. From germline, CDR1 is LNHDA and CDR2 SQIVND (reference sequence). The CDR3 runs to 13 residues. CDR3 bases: TGTGCCAGTAGTATTGGCGACACCTACGAGCAGTACTTC. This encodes CASSIGDTYEQYF.